One and the same sample provided the 2 T cell receptor beta chains below, sequenced in a study of blood T cell repertoires in COVID-19. Sequenced by immunoSEQ multiplex PCR; TCRdb stores in-frame clones only, minus some. The sample lists roughly 52,000 clones; 86% were seen once. Sequenced material: peripheral blood. The source is a woman of 80 years or more with acute or convalescent COVID-19.

The chain is built from TRBV7-9 and TRBJ1-6; tentative D call: TRBD1 (5 bases). The CDR3 is 15 residues long. CDR1 and CDR2 from the germline V gene are SEHNR and FQNEAQ (reference sequence). With 5 bases removed from V and 11 bases from J, the gap between germline ends came to 19 bases. Here the CDR3 DNA reads TGTGCCAGCAGCCTCGCGGGACCACTCTCGCCACCCCTCCACTTT. As protein: CASSLAGPLSPPLHF.

This clone was detected a few times. This sequence joins TRBV7-9 and TRBJ2-6; 8 positions match TRBD1. The CDR3 consists of 16 residues. After removal of 11 bases from V and 4 bases from J, the junction contained 13 bases not matched to a gene. In germline, CDR1 is SEHNR, CDR2 FQNEAQ (reference sequence). This CDR3 reads CAGGTGPSYGANVLTF. CDR3 coding DNA: TGTGCCGGAGGGACAGGTCCTTCGTACGGGGCCAACGTCCTGACTTTC.